A selection of T cell receptor beta chains follows, all from one sample in a study of cytomegalovirus exposure and HLA in healthy donors. Clones were sequenced by immunoSEQ multiplex PCR, and TCRdb holds only the in-frame ones, with some missing. Here the sample spans 150,000 to 200,000 clones, 82% being singletons. Sequencing input: PBMCs. These receptors all stem from a girl aged 10-17 years in good health and CMV-seropositive. Both conserved end residues are part of each CDR3. Each record gives: clone size, J gene, V gene, D gene, CDR3 DNA, CDR3 protein. D genes are given only for firm matches. Where a row states a size, it is once, few, many or the class of an expanded clone; other rows omit it.

>.|TRBJ1-5|TRBV28|TRBD1
TGTGCCAGCAGTATCTCTCACAGGGGGCAGAGACAGCCCCAGCATTTT
CASSISHRGQRQPQHF
>.|TRBJ1-3|TRBV7-9|.
TGTGCCAGCAGCTTATGGAGGGAATCTGGAAACACCATATATTTT
CASSLWRESGNTIYF
>.|TRBJ1-5|TRBV9|TRBD1
TGTGCCAGCAGCGAAGGACAGGGTAGCTATCAGCCCCAGCATTTT
CASSEGQGSYQPQHF
>few|TRBJ1-4|TRBV27|.
TGTGCCAGCAGTTTACGGGGGGCGGGCGAAAAACTGTTTTTT
CASSLRGAGEKLFF
>.|TRBJ1-3|TRBV6-1|.
TGTGCCAGCAGTGAAGCGCTACGGTCAAGCTCTGGAAACACCATATATTTT
CASSEALRSSSGNTIYF
>.|TRBJ1-3|TRBV29-1|.
TGCAGCGTTGTGAGTCGACCGCGGGAACCAAACACCATATATTTT
CSVVSRPREPNTIYF
>.|TRBJ2-2|TRBV27|.
TGTGCCAGCAGTTTTGGGCTCGGGGAGCTGTTTTTT
CASSFGLGELFF
>.|TRBJ2-3|TRBV6-5|.
TGTGCCAGCCGTGGCCAAATGGTAGATACGCAGTATTTT
CASRGQMVDTQYF
>.|TRBJ2-7|TRBV18|TRBD1
TGTGCCAGCTCGCCGACAGGGGGGTCCTACGAGCAGTACTTC
CASSPTGGSYEQYF
>.|TRBJ1-3|TRBV18|TRBD1
TGTGCCAGCTCACCCCGGGGACAGAACTCTGGAAACACCATATATTTT
CASSPRGQNSGNTIYF
>.|TRBJ1-2|TRBV27|.
TGTGCCAGCGGACAGTACTATGGCTACACCTTC
CASGQYYGYTF
>.|TRBJ1-2|TRBV28|.
TGTGCCAGCAGTCCCCGCCAAACAGGGTATGGCTACACCTTC
CASSPRQTGYGYTF
>.|TRBJ2-5|TRBV15|.
TGTGCCACCACGAGCGAGTCCATGGAGACCCAGTACTTC
CATTSESMETQYF
>.|TRBJ1-2|TRBV7-9|.
TGTGCCAGCAGCTTAAGTTCAGGAACTGCTAACTATGGCTACACCTTC
CASSLSSGTANYGYTF
>.|TRBJ1-3|TRBV7-8|.
TGTGCCAGCAGCTCAACTGATACCTCTGGAAACACCATATATTTT
CASSSTDTSGNTIYF
>.|TRBJ2-7|TRBV19|TRBD1
TGTGCCAGTAGAAAGGGGACAGGACTGTACGAGCAGTACTTC
CASRKGTGLYEQYF
>.|TRBJ1-1|TRBV6-4|TRBD1
TGTGCCAGCAGTGGCGACAGGGCAGGCACTGAAGCTTTCTTT
CASSGDRAGTEAFF
>.|TRBJ2-6|TRBV13|TRBD2
TGTGCCAGCAGCGGGACTATCGGGGGGGCGGATGGCTCTGGGGCCAACGTCCTGACTTTC
CASSGTIGGADGSGANVLTF
>.|TRBJ1-1|TRBV11-1|.
TGTGCCAGCAGCTCCCGTCCGAGGATGAACACTGAAGCTTTCTTT
CASSSRPRMNTEAFF
>.|TRBJ2-2|TRBV28|.
TGTGCCAGCGGGTGGAACAGGCTGGCCGGGGAGCTGTTTTTT
CASGWNRLAGELFF
>.|TRBJ2-3|TRBV5-8|TRBD2
TGTGCCAGCAGCTTTCTAGCGGGAGGGCCGTATACGCAGTATTTT
CASSFLAGGPYTQYF
>.|TRBJ2-5|TRBV29-1|TRBD2
TGCAGCTTCCACCGAAGGGGCGGGGGGGGACAAGAGACCCAGTACTTC
CSFHRRGGGGQETQYF
>.|TRBJ1-2|TRBV6-5|TRBD1
TGTGCCAGCAGGGCGGACAGGAACTATGGCTACACCTTC
CASRADRNYGYTF
>.|TRBJ1-5|TRBV4-3|.
TGCGCCAGCAGCCAAGGACAGTTCAATCAGCCCCAGCATTTT
CASSQGQFNQPQHF
>.|TRBJ1-4|TRBV10-3|.
TGTGCCATCAGCCCTACGACCGGACAGTCGAATAAGACTAATGAAAAACTGTTTTTT
CAISPTTGQSNKTNEKLFF
>.|TRBJ1-6|TRBV30|.
TGTGCCTGGAGTCCCGGGACACAGAATTCACCCCTCCACTTT
CAWSPGTQNSPLHF
>once|TRBJ2-2|TRBV12-5|TRBD2
TGTGCTAGTGGTTTGGAGGTAGCGGGGGGGAACACCGGGGAGCTGTTTTTT
CASGLEVAGGNTGELFF
>.|TRBJ2-7|TRBV20-1|.
TGCAGTGCTGGAGAGGGACTTCGAGTGTACTTC
CSAGEGLRVYF
>.|TRBJ2-5|TRBV7-9|.
TGTGCCAGCAGCTTAGTGGAGGAGACCCAGTACTTC
CASSLVEETQYF
>.|TRBJ2-3|TRBV18|.
TGTGCCAGCTCACCACGGAAGTGGCGGCATTACACAGATACGCAGTATTTT
CASSPRKWRHYTDTQYF
>.|TRBJ1-1|TRBV20-1|.
TGCAGTGAGGCAGGGAACACTGAAGCTTTCTTT
CSEAGNTEAFF
>.|TRBJ2-7|TRBV5-1|.
TGCGCCAGCAGCTTGGTTCAGGCGGGAACCTACGAGCAGTACTTC
CASSLVQAGTYEQYF
>.|TRBJ1-3|TRBV14|.
TGTGCCAGCAGCCAAGGCGGATGGGGCGAGTACTCTGGAAACACCATATATTTT
CASSQGGWGEYSGNTIYF
>.|TRBJ2-7|TRBV5-1|TRBD2
TGCGCCAGCAGCATAACGACTAGCGGACCTACCTACGAGCAGTACTTC
CASSITTSGPTYEQYF
>.|TRBJ2-1|TRBV30|TRBD2
TGTGCCTGGAGCCCGGGACTAGAGATAAATGAGCAGTTCTTC
CAWSPGLEINEQFF
>few|TRBJ1-5|TRBV2|TRBD1
TGTGCCAGCAGTGTTCGACAGGGGGGGCAGCCCCAGCATTTT
CASSVRQGGQPQHF
>once|TRBJ2-7|TRBV28|.
TGTGCCAGCAGTTCCGGGGGTCGACGCTACGAGCAGTACTTC
CASSSGGRRYEQYF
>.|TRBJ2-3|TRBV11-1|.
TGTGCCAGCAGCTTCCAGGGGTGGACAGATACGCAGTATTTT
CASSFQGWTDTQYF
>.|TRBJ1-1|TRBV2|.
TGTGCCAGCAGTGAAGCCGGGGATCTATTTAGCACTGAAGCTTTCTTT
CASSEAGDLFSTEAFF
>.|TRBJ2-7|TRBV28|.
TGTGCCAGCAATAGGGACACATCATACGAGCAGTACTTC
CASNRDTSYEQYF
>.|TRBJ2-5|TRBV12-2|.
TGTGCTAAACTAGCCCAGCCCGAAAGGTACCAAGAGACCCAGTACTTC
CAKLAQPERYQETQYF
>.|TRBJ2-1|TRBV11-3|.
TGTGCCAGCAGGAGGGGGATAGACGTGGAGAATGAGCAGTTCTTC
CASRRGIDVENEQFF
>.|TRBJ2-1|TRBV6-5|.
TGTGCCAGCAGTCTCGGACTACCCTACAATGAGCAGTTCTTC
CASSLGLPYNEQFF
>.|TRBJ2-7|TRBV7-6|.
TGTGCCAGCAGCTTAGCGCTCGTCGGGAACACCTACGAGCAGTACTTC
CASSLALVGNTYEQYF